The sequence of this T cell receptor (beta chain) was determined in a study of blood T cell repertoires in COVID-19. The CDR3 runs 11 residues. V was trimmed by 3 bases and J by 10 bases, leaving 9 bases between them. Germline CDR1 SGDLS, CDR2 YYNGEE. Participant-given clinical history determined each cohort assignment. All recovered Cohort 3 donors got two negative PCRs, got clearance, or saw symptom resolution. TCRdb's copy holds only in-frame clones and misses some; the assay was immunoSEQ multiplex PCR. The sample shows some 350,000 clones, around 91% of them seen only once. The sample taken for sequencing was PBMCs or T cells enriched from blood (not recorded which). The V call is TRBV9, the J call TRBJ2-3, with a tentative D call TRBD1 (6 bases). The sequence was obtained from a man in his late teens or twenties who had recovered from COVID-19. The CDR3: CASSGRGPQYF. The CDR3 nucleotides read TGTGCCAGCAGCGGCAGGGGCCCGCAGTATTTT. The whole variable domain, remainder taken from reference TRBV9 and TRBJ2-3, is DSGVTQTPKHLITATGQRVTLRCSPRSGDLSVYWYQQSLDQGLQFLIQYYNGEERAKGNILERFSAQQFPDLHSELNLSSLELGDSALYFCASSGRGPQYFGPGTRLTVL.